These T cell receptor beta chains were read from a single sample in a study of shared clonotypes between healthy human individuals. Using immunoSEQ multiplex PCR, the repertoire was profiled, and TCRdb retains in-frame clones only, with some absent. The sample carries roughly 2.1 million clones, more than 85% recorded once. Sequencing input: naive CD8+ T cells from PBMCs. Source of these receptors: a man between 18 and 35 years old in good health. Some clones in this sample may be carry-over from other donors' samples. Both conserved end residues are part of each CDR3. Fields, in order: J gene, clone size, V gene, D gene, CDR3 protein, CDR3 DNA. A D gene is named only where the DNA matches it firmly. The size entry is marked missing in some rows and otherwise reads once, few, many or a size class.

TRBJ2-3 NA TRBV10-1 TRBD2 CASSESRLAGPRTDTQYF TGCGCCAGCAGTGAGTCGAGACTAGCGGGGCCCCGCACAGATACGCAGTATTTT
TRBJ2-6 NA TRBV7-8 NA CASSLGTANFFSGANVLTF TGTGCCAGCAGCTTAGGAACAGCCAACTTTTTCTCTGGGGCCAACGTCCTGACTTTC
TRBJ2-7 NA TRBV7-2 TRBD1 CASSSRPGQGTYEQYF TGTGCCAGCAGCAGCAGACCGGGACAGGGAACCTACGAGCAGTACTTC
TRBJ1-1 NA TRBV18 NA CASSSLNRSPEAFF TGTGCCAGCTCAAGTCTTAACAGAAGCCCTGAAGCTTTCTTT
TRBJ2-7 NA TRBV10-2 NA CASNTPQGYEQYF TGCGCCAGCAATACCCCACAGGGCTACGAGCAGTACTTC
TRBJ1-2 once TRBV9 NA CASSVADSTPSYGYTF TGTGCCAGCAGCGTAGCCGACAGCACTCCGTCGTATGGCTACACCTTC
TRBJ1-4 NA TRBV27 NA CASRSLGAIGEKLFF TGTGCCAGCAGGTCCTTGGGGGCAATAGGTGAAAAACTGTTTTTT
TRBJ1-1 NA TRBV19 TRBD1 CASRRDRRNTEAFF TGTGCCAGTAGGCGGGACAGGAGGAACACTGAAGCTTTCTTT
TRBJ2-2 NA TRBV10-3 NA CAIRTRDPGSGELFF TGTGCCATCAGGACCCGGGACCCCGGGAGCGGGGAGCTGTTTTTT
TRBJ2-3 NA TRBV27 TRBD2 CASSLSGGSGTDTQYF TGTGCCAGCAGTTTATCCGGCGGGAGTGGCACAGATACGCAGTATTTT
TRBJ2-7 NA TRBV19 TRBD2 CASSMWSGGPYEQYF TGTGCCAGTAGTATGTGGAGCGGGGGACCCTACGAGCAGTACTTC
TRBJ1-5 NA TRBV6-1 NA CASTVGGSNQPQHF TGTGCCAGCACCGTGGGGGGTAGCAATCAGCCCCAGCATTTT
TRBJ2-1 NA TRBV2 NA CASSGGYNEQFF TGTGCCAGCAGTGGTGGATACAATGAGCAGTTCTTC
TRBJ1-5 few TRBV27 NA CASSLFGAGNQPQHF TGTGCCAGCAGTTTATTCGGGGCAGGCAATCAGCCCCAGCATTTT
TRBJ1-5 few TRBV10-1 NA CASRETRGIDQPQHF TGCGCCAGCAGGGAAACCAGGGGTATCGATCAGCCCCAGCATTTT
TRBJ2-3 NA TRBV7-9 NA CASARSPYSGSTDTQYF TGTGCCAGCGCGAGGTCCCCTTACAGTGGAAGCACAGATACGCAGTATTTT
TRBJ2-3 NA TRBV5-6 NA CASSLGSSTDTQYF TGTGCCAGCAGCTTGGGCAGTAGCACAGATACGCAGTATTTT
TRBJ1-3 NA TRBV27 NA CASSLSPAGGYTIYF TGTGCCAGCAGTTTATCCCCGGCGGGTGGATACACCATATATTTT
TRBJ2-7 NA TRBV2 NA CASRNGGGPNYEQYF TGTGCCAGCAGGAATGGAGGCGGTCCGAACTACGAGCAGTACTTC
TRBJ2-3 NA TRBV5-1 TRBD2 CASSSPLAESTDTQYF TGCGCCAGCAGCTCCCCACTAGCGGAGAGCACAGATACGCAGTATTTT
TRBJ2-3 NA TRBV4-1 NA CASSLSDTQYF TGCGCCAGCAGCCTCTCAGATACGCAGTATTTT
TRBJ1-2 few TRBV7-9 NA CASSPLEVGYTF TGTGCCAGCAGCCCACTAGAAGTCGGCTACACCTTC
TRBJ1-5 NA TRBV13 NA CASSFKNQPQHF TGTGCCAGCAGCTTTAAAAATCAGCCCCAGCATTTT
TRBJ2-7 once TRBV29-1 NA CSARMNYKQYF TGCAGCGCCCGAATGAACTACAAGCAGTACTTC
TRBJ2-1 NA TRBV27 TRBD2 CASSFRGVGRAYNEQFF TGTGCCAGCAGTTTTCGGGGGGTTGGACGAGCCTACAATGAGCAGTTCTTC
TRBJ2-1 once TRBV7-9 TRBD2 CASSLSASGSYNEQFF TGTGCCAGCAGCTTATCCGCTAGCGGGAGTTACAATGAGCAGTTCTTC
TRBJ2-1 NA TRBV9 TRBD2 CASSTRAGTSDNEQFF TGTGCCAGCAGCACCAGGGCGGGGACTAGCGACAATGAGCAGTTCTTC
TRBJ2-7 once TRBV9 NA CASSPSGREIPYEQYF TGTGCCAGCAGCCCCTCGGGCCGCGAAATCCCCTACGAGCAGTACTTC
TRBJ1-2 NA TRBV27 NA CASSPGQNYGYTF TGTGCCAGCAGTCCCGGACAAAACTATGGCTACACCTTC
TRBJ1-2 NA TRBV27 TRBD1 CASSPGQGAPSYGYTF TGTGCCAGCAGTCCGGGACAGGGGGCGCCTTCCTATGGCTACACCTTC
TRBJ2-2 NA TRBV9 NA CASSVDQKTNTGELFF TGTGCCAGCAGCGTAGATCAGAAGACGAACACCGGGGAGCTGTTTTTT
TRBJ2-1 NA TRBV5-8 NA CASSWVSPRNEQFF TGTGCCAGCAGCTGGGTCAGCCCCAGGAATGAGCAGTTCTTC
TRBJ2-1 NA TRBV2 TRBD2 CASRLAGGNEQFF TGTGCCAGTCGACTAGCGGGAGGTAATGAGCAGTTCTTC
TRBJ1-2 NA TRBV6-5 NA CASSPSPGTYGYTF TGTGCCAGCAGTCCTAGTCCAGGCACCTATGGCTACACCTTC
TRBJ2-7 NA TRBV19 TRBD1 CASSMDPTGEVSYEQYF TGTGCCAGTAGTATGGATCCGACAGGGGAAGTCTCCTACGAGCAGTACTTC
TRBJ1-2 NA TRBV28 NA CASSPPLSTFRYTF TGTGCCAGCAGCCCCCCACTCTCGACTTTTCGCTACACCTTC
TRBJ2-7 NA TRBV27 TRBD1 CASSSRTGRYYEQYF TGTGCCAGCAGTTCCCGGACAGGAAGGTACTACGAGCAGTACTTC
TRBJ2-5 NA TRBV9 NA CASSPFVGRGQETQYF TGTGCCAGCAGCCCCTTCGTGGGGAGGGGGCAAGAGACCCAGTACTTC
TRBJ2-7 NA TRBV5-1 TRBD1 CASSTGSDRVYEQYF TGCGCCAGCAGCACCGGAAGCGACAGGGTTTACGAGCAGTACTTC
TRBJ2-7 NA TRBV29-1 NA CSVRPGKSYEQYF TGCAGCGTTCGCCCGGGAAAGTCCTACGAGCAGTACTTC
TRBJ1-2 NA TRBV9 NA CASSVAPGTNYGYTF TGTGCCAGCAGCGTAGCCCCAGGCACAAACTATGGCTACACCTTC
TRBJ2-2 NA TRBV7-9 TRBD1 CASSFLDRGRAGELFF TGTGCCAGCAGCTTCCTAGACAGGGGAAGGGCCGGGGAGCTGTTTTTT
TRBJ2-7 NA TRBV19 NA CASEGRNSYEQYF TGTGCCAGTGAAGGGCGGAACTCCTACGAGCAGTACTTC
TRBJ2-5 NA TRBV7-6 TRBD2 CASSMRLAGGEETQYF TGTGCCAGCAGCATGAGACTAGCGGGAGGGGAGGAGACCCAGTACTTC
TRBJ2-7 NA TRBV7-9 TRBD2 CASSLARGRSTYEQYF TGTGCCAGCAGCTTAGCTCGCGGGAGGTCCACCTACGAGCAGTACTTC
TRBJ1-2 NA TRBV10-2 NA CASREDRTDVGYTF TGCGCCAGCAGGGAGGACAGAACCGACGTGGGCTACACCTTC
TRBJ2-7 NA TRBV4-1 NA CASSQDSYEQYF TGCGCCAGCAGCCAGGACAGTTACGAGCAGTACTTC
TRBJ1-1 NA TRBV11-2 NA CASSSRTENTEAFF TGTGCCAGCAGCAGCAGGACAGAGAACACTGAAGCTTTCTTT
TRBJ2-2 NA TRBV7-9 NA CASSYPTGMNTGELFF TGTGCCAGCAGCTATCCGACAGGAATGAACACCGGGGAGCTGTTTTTT
TRBJ2-2 NA TRBV27 NA CASSNNAGELFF TGTGCCAGCAGTAATAACGCCGGGGAGCTGTTTTTT
TRBJ2-7 NA TRBV9 NA CASSVAGSAYEQYF TGTGCCAGCAGCGTAGCGGGGAGCGCCTACGAGCAGTACTTC
TRBJ1-1 NA TRBV7-9 TRBD1 CASSSPTDRGDTEAFF TGTGCCAGCAGCTCACCGACGGACAGGGGAGACACTGAAGCTTTCTTT
TRBJ2-2 NA TRBV28 TRBD1 CASSPTATGTGLEANTGELFF TGTGCCAGCAGTCCGACCGCCACCGGGACAGGGTTGGAGGCGAACACCGGGGAGCTGTTTTTT
TRBJ2-1 NA TRBV30 TRBD2 CAWSRDGLAVYNEQFF TGTGCCTGGAGTCGAGACGGACTAGCGGTTTACAATGAGCAGTTCTTC
TRBJ2-3 NA TRBV19 TRBD2 CASSQTSGRADTQYF TGTGCCAGTAGCCAGACTAGCGGGAGAGCAGATACGCAGTATTTT
TRBJ2-7 NA TRBV7-2 NA CASSGLAPREQYF TGTGCCAGTAGTGGGCTAGCCCCTCGCGAGCAGTACTTC